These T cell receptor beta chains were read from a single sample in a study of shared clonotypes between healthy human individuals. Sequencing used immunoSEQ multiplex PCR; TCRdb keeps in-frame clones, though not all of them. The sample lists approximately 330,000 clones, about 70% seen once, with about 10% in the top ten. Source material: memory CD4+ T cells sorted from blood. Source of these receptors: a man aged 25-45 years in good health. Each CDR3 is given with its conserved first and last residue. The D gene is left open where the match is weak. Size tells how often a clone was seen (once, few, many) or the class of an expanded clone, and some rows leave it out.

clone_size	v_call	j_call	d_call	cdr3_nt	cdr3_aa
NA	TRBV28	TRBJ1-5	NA	TGTGCCAGCAGCAAGGGCGGCCAAGATAATCAGCCCCAGCATTTT	CASSKGGQDNQPQHF
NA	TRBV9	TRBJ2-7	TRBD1	TGTGCCAGCAGCGTAGGGGGACAGGGCGGTCGGGAGCAGTACTTC	CASSVGGQGGREQYF
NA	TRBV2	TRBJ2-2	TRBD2	TGTGCCAGCAGCGGCCCGGGGGGCGGGGAGCTGTTTTTT	CASSGPGGGELFF
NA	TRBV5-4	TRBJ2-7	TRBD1	TGTGCCAGCAGCTCCAGACAGGGGGAGGACTACTACCTAACCTACGAGCAGTACTTC	CASSSRQGEDYYLTYEQYF
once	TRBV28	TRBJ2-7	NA	TGTGCCAGCAGTTTAACCCACCCAGGGGAATCCGAGCAGTACTTC	CASSLTHPGESEQYF
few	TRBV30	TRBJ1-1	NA	TGTGCCTGGAGTGAGACAGGCCTGGGGGCTTTCTTT	CAWSETGLGAFF
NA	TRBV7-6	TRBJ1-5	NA	TGTGCCAGCAGCTTAGCCAGGGATCAGCCCCAGCATTTT	CASSLARDQPQHF
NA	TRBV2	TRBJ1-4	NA	TGTGCCAGCGGGGTGAACGGTGAAAAACTGTTTTTT	CASGVNGEKLFF
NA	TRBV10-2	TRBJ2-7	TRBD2	TGCGCCAGCAGTGATTTTCGCGGGAGGGCCGGATCCTACGAGCAGTACTTC	CASSDFRGRAGSYEQYF
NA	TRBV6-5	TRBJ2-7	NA	TGTGCCAGCAGTTACGGCGCAGGGTTGAGCGAGCAGTACTTC	CASSYGAGLSEQYF
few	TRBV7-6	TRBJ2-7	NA	TGTGCCAGCAGCGTACGTGGAGACGAGCAGTACTTC	CASSVRGDEQYF
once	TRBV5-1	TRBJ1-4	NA	TGCGCCAGCAGCTTGATGACAGGTGGAAATGAAAAACTGTTTTTT	CASSLMTGGNEKLFF
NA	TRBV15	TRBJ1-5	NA	TGTGCCACCAGCATTTCTATCAGCAATCAGCCCCAGCATTTT	CATSISISNQPQHF
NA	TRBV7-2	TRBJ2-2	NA	TGTGCCAGCAGCTCCCAGAGGACCGGGGAGCTGTTTTTT	CASSSQRTGELFF
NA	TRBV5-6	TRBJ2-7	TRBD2	TGTGCCAGCACGGGGGGACTTAACACCTACGAGCAGTACTTC	CASTGGLNTYEQYF
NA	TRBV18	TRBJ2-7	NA	TGTGCCAGCTCACCACAGGGGTCGTCCTACTACGAGCAGTACTTC	CASSPQGSSYYEQYF
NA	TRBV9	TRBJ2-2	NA	TGTGCCAGCAGCGTAGGATGGCTTGTGCCCAAACTTTTGAACACCGGGGAGCTGTTTTTT	CASSVGWLVPKLLNTGELFF
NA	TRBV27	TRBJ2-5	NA	TGTGCCACCGCCTTGAAGGAGACCCAGTACTTC	CATALKETQYF
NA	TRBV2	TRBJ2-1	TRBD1	TGTGCCAGCAGTGACAGGGGGCGAAAGGAAGGGAATGAGCAGTTCTTC	CASSDRGRKEGNEQFF
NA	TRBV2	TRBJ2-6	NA	TGTGCCAGCAGTGAAGCGCTGGGGTCTGGGGCCAACGTCCTGACTTTC	CASSEALGSGANVLTF
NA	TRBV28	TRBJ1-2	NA	TGTGCCAGCCTCCGGGAGCTCGACTATGGCTACACCTTC	CASLRELDYGYTF
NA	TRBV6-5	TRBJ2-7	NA	TGTGCCAGCAGATTCGACAGTTACTCCTACGAGCAGTACTTC	CASRFDSYSYEQYF
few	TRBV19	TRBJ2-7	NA	TGTGCCAGTAGTCGGCAGACCCTCAGGAGCGAGCAGTACTTC	CASSRQTLRSEQYF
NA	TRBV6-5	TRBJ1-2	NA	TGTGCCAGCAGGGACCGGGGTGATGGCTACACCTTC	CASRDRGDGYTF
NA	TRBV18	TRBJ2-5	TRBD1	TGTGCCAGCTCACCAACACAGGGGCAAGAGACCCAGTACTTC	CASSPTQGQETQYF
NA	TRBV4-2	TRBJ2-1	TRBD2	TGTGCCAGCGGAGAACTTGGGACTAGGTTCAATGAGCAGTTCTTC	CASGELGTRFNEQFF
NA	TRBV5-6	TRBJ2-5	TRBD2	TGTGCCAGCAGCTTTGCGCGGGGGACGGAGACCCAGTACTTC	CASSFARGTETQYF
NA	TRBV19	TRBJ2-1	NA	TGTGCCACCGGGAGACAGGGCTATGAGCAGTTCTTC	CATGRQGYEQFF
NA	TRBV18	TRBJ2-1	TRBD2	TGTGCCAGCTCACCGACTAGCGTGAACTACAATGAGCAGTTCTTC	CASSPTSVNYNEQFF
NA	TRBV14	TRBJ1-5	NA	TGTGCCAGCAGCCAAGGAGGCAATCAGCCCCAGCATTTT	CASSQGGNQPQHF
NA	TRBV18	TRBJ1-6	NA	TGTGCCAGCTCACTTCGGGTCGATAATTCACCCCTCCACTTT	CASSLRVDNSPLHF
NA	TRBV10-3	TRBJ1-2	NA	TGTGCCATCAGTGAGTCGAGGGGTGGGAACTATGGCTACACCTTC	CAISESRGGNYGYTF
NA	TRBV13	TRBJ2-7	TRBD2	TGTGCCAGCAGCTTAAGGGGAGGGAGCTCCTACGAGCAGTACTTC	CASSLRGGSSYEQYF
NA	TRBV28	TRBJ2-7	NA	TGTGCCAGCCGAACAGACTACGAGCAGTACTTC	CASRTDYEQYF
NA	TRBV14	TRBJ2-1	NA	TGTGCCAGCAGCCGAGTTCAATATGAGCAGTTCTTC	CASSRVQYEQFF
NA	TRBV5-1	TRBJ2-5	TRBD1	TGCGCCAGCAGTCCCGGGACAGGGTTCGGAGAGACCCAGTACTTC	CASSPGTGFGETQYF
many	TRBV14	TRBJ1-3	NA	TGTGCCAGCAGCCAAGATCGGGTTTTCTCTGGAAACACCATATATTTT	CASSQDRVFSGNTIYF
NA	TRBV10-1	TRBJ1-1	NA	TGCGCCAGCAGTGAGTCTGACCTGGGAGGCACTGAAGCTTTCTTT	CASSESDLGGTEAFF
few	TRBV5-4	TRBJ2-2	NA	TGTGCCAGCAGCTTGCCGAATACCGGGGAGCTGTTTTTT	CASSLPNTGELFF
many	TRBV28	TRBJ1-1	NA	TGTGCCAGCATGGGTCCGGTCACTGAAGCTTTCTTT	CASMGPVTEAFF
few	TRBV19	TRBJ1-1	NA	TGTGCCAGTAGTATAGGCGGACTAACTGAAGCTTTCTTT	CASSIGGLTEAFF
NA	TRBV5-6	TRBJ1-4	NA	TGTGCCAGCAGCTCGAGTTGGGAGGGACGGGTTAATGAAAAACTGTTTTTT	CASSSSWEGRVNEKLFF
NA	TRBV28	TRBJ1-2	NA	TGTGCCAGCACCCCCCGTAGCGGTTACTATGGCTACACCTTC	CASTPRSGYYGYTF
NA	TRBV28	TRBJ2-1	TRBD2	TGTGCCAGCAGTTCCACCGGACTAGCTCCAAACAGTGAGCAGTTCTTC	CASSSTGLAPNSEQFF
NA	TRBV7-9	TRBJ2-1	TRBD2	TGTGCCAGCAGCCCCGGGATAGCGGGAGGGTTCCGGGGGTCCAATGAGCAGTTCTTC	CASSPGIAGGFRGSNEQFF
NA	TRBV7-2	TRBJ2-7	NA	TGTGCCAGCAGCTGGGGGGACTTCTCCTACGAGCAGTACTTC	CASSWGDFSYEQYF
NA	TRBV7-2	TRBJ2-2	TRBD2	TGTGCCAGCAGCCACCAACCCGGGACTACCACTCCCGGGGAGCTGTTTTTT	CASSHQPGTTTPGELFF
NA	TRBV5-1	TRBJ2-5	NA	TGCGCCAGCAGCCCCGGGATAGGCGGGGAGACCCAGTACTTC	CASSPGIGGETQYF
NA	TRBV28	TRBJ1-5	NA	TGTGCCAGCAGTTCCCCCGGGGGGGGGCAAGGGAATCAGCCCCAGCATTTT	CASSSPGGGQGNQPQHF
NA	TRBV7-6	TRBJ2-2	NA	TGTGCCAGCAGCGGGCGACCCAACATCGGCGGGGAGCTGTTTTTT	CASSGRPNIGGELFF
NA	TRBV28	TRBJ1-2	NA	TGTGCCAGCAGTTTAACGACTAACTATGGCTACACCTTC	CASSLTTNYGYTF
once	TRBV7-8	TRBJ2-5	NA	TGTGCCAGCAGCGCCCAGGAATGGCTAGAGACCCAGTACTTC	CASSAQEWLETQYF
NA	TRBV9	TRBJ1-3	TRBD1	TGTGCCAGCAGCGCCGGGACAGGGGGCGGAAACACCATATATTTT	CASSAGTGGGNTIYF
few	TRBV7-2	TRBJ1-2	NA	TGTGCCAGCAGCTCCCAGACAGGCTATGGCTACACCTTC	CASSSQTGYGYTF
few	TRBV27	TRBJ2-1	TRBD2	TGTGCCAGCAGTTCCGGGGGGAGATGGGCGGGAGTCTACAATGAGCAGTTCTTC	CASSSGGRWAGVYNEQFF
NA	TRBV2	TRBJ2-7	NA	TGTGCCAGCATGGGACACTACGAGCAGTACTTC	CASMGHYEQYF
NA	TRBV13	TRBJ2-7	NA	TGTGCCAGCCGCCTCCCCCGGCGTCCGTCCTACGAGCAGTACTTC	CASRLPRRPSYEQYF
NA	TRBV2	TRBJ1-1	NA	TGTGCCAGCTCAAAGCGGGGAGCTGGGGACACTGAAGCTTTCTTT	CASSKRGAGDTEAFF
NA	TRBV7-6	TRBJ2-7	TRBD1	TGTGCCAGTGCACCCGGGACAGGGTTCTACGAGCAGTACTTC	CASAPGTGFYEQYF